The 29 T cell receptor beta chains below all came from one sample that was sequenced in a study of OX40 agonist ivuxolimab in advanced cancers. The repertoire was sequenced with immunoSEQ multiplex PCR; TCRdb's copy has only in-frame clones and lacks some. The table records some 60,000 clones, approximately 87% of them present only once. Sequenced material: CD4+ or CD8+ T cells sorted from blood, taken in a trial of the OX40 agonist ivuxolimab. The source of these receptors is an adult with an advanced solid tumor such as melanoma, head and neck, liver or kidney cancer.

The chain employs TRBV7-2 and TRBJ2-7, with 9 bases fitting TRBD1. Trimming removed 3 bases from V and 3 bases from J; junction bases left unmatched: 6. The CDR3 contains 15 residues. CDR1 is SGHTA, CDR2 FQGNSA, per germline. The CDR3 here is CASSFRGQGYYEQYF. The CDR3 DNA is TGTGCCAGCAGCTTCCGGGGACAGGGTTACTACGAGCAGTACTTC. Looking up the rest from reference TRBV7-2 and TRBJ2-7 gives the full variable domain: GAGVSQSPSNKVTEKGKDVELRCDPISGHTALYWYRQSLGQGLEFLIYFQGNSAPDKSGLPSDRFSAERTGGSVSTLTIQRTQQEDSAVYLCASSFRGQGYYEQYFGPGTRLTVT.

The rearrangement links TRBV5-4 to TRBJ1-3; no clear D gene. Trimming cost V 2 bases and J 0 bases, with 6 bases left between them. In germline, CDR1 is SGHNT, CDR2 YYREEE (reference sequence). The CDR3 has 14 amino acids. This chain's CDR3 is CASSFMGSGNTIYF. DNA for the CDR3: TGTGCCAGCAGCTTTATGGGCTCTGGAAACACCATATATTTT.

The rearrangement joins TRBV4-3 to TRBJ2-2; perhaps TRBD1 as D (5 bases). Trimming removed 8 bases at V and 1 base at J, with 17 bases between. This CDR3 region has 16 residues. Germline loops: CDR1 LGHNA, CDR2 YSLEER. The DNA for the CDR3 is TGCGCCAGCCGCCGTTACGTGACAGAGAACACCGGGGAGCTGTTTTTT. Translating it yields CASRRYVTENTGELFF.

The rearrangement uses TRBV5-1 and TRBJ2-1, with D perhaps TRBD2 (7 bases). Germline V lookup: CDR1 SGHRS, CDR2 YFSETQ. The CDR3 runs 15 residues. The V end was cut by 3 bases, the J end by 7 bases, with 17 bases between. The CDR3 DNA follows: TGCGCCAGCAGCTGGGGGGGCCTTAAATCTAATGAGCAGTTCTTC. It translates to CASSWGGLKSNEQFF.

Details on this clone: This specimen includes other DNA sequences encoding the same CDR3. V is TRBV18 and J is TRBJ2-3; 7 bases align to TRBD2. CDR1 and CDR2 (germline): KGHSH, LQKENI. The CDR3 sequence is 15 residues long. Germline trimming cut 6 bases from V and 1 base from J; bases unmatched to any gene: 7. The CDR3 region has the DNA TGTGCCAGCTCCCCTTCCCGGGGGGGCACAGATACGCAGTATTTT. This codes for CASSPSRGGTDTQYF.

This clone was counted a few times. The gene calls are TRBV4-1 and TRBJ2-3, with TRBD2 as a possible D gene (5 bases). Trimming pared 5 bases from V and 8 bases from J, leaving 17 bases between. Germline CDR1 MGHRA, CDR2 YSYEKL. This CDR3 is 14 amino acids long. CDR3: CASSFPGLGSTQYF. The CDR3 DNA is TGCGCCAGCAGCTTCCCCGGACTGGGGAGTACGCAGTATTTT.

The V gene is TRBV10-3, the J gene TRBJ1-5; D is unresolved. This CDR3 region has 13 residues. Germline loops: CDR1 ENHRY, CDR2 SYGVKD. Trimming removed 6 bases at V and 0 bases at J, with 6 bases between. The CDR3, as DNA: TGTGCCATCAGCGATTATAGCAATCAGCCCCAGCATTTT. Its protein is CAISDYSNQPQHF.

This rearrangement joins TRBV2 to TRBJ2-7, with 13 bases matching TRBD2. With 9 bases clipped from V and 5 bases from J, the junction kept 13 bases outside the gene matches. The CDR3 loop spans 16 amino acids. The V gene's germline CDR1 is SNHLY and CDR2 FYNNEI. The CDR3 DNA reads as TGTGCCAGTCGGACCCCGACTAGCGGGAGGTATGACGAGCAGTACTTC. Its protein is CASRTPTSGRYDEQYF.

This clone was picked up one time. The chain joins TRBV5-1 to TRBJ2-1; D may be TRBD1 or TRBD2 (5 bases each). Trimming shortened V by 4 bases and J by 5 bases, and 19 bases separated the two germline ends. The CDR3 is made up of 16 amino acids. Germline CDR1 and CDR2: SGHRS and YFSETQ. DNA for the CDR3: TGCGCCAGCAGCCCGAAGGGGACCGGCGCGAACAATGAGCAGTTCTTC. It translates to CASSPKGTGANNEQFF.

V and J are TRBV28 and TRBJ2-7; weak D call: TRBD1 (6 bases). Trimming stripped 3 bases from V and 2 bases from J, with 8 bases between. The CDR3 totals 13 residues. The germline CDR1 and CDR2 sequences are MDHEN and SYDVKM. Here the CDR3 reads CASSLAGAYEQYF. The CDR3 DNA sequence: TGTGCCAGCAGTTTGGCAGGGGCCTACGAGCAGTACTTC.

The chain recombines TRBV28 with TRBJ2-3; TRBD2 matches at 14 bases. Germline lookup yields CDR1 MDHEN and CDR2 SYDVKM. This CDR3 contains 18 residues. Trimming removed 4 bases from V and 1 base from J; junction bases left unmatched: 7. Here the CDR3 DNA reads TGTGCCAGCAGTTCTTCCGTGGGACTAGCGGGGGGCACAGATACGCAGTATTTT. It translates to CASSSSVGLAGGTDTQYF.

The genes are TRBV7-2 and TRBJ1-4, with D unresolved. This CDR3 region has 13 residues. Germline V lookup: CDR1 SGHTA, CDR2 FQGNSA. V lost 4 bases and J lost 6, with 9 bases in between. Here the CDR3 reads CASSSLSDEKLFF. In DNA form, the CDR3 reads TGTGCCAGCAGCTCATTATCAGATGAAAAACTGTTTTTT.

For this clone: One end of the junction is discordant with germline, which a read error may explain. The CDR3 nucleotides read TGTGTCTGGAGTCCGGGGAATAACAATCAGCCCCAGCATTTT. This translates into CVWSPGNNNQPQHF. The chain is built from TRBV30 and TRBJ1-5, with D unclear. CDR1 and CDR2 (germline): GTSNPN, SVGIG (reference sequence). CDR3 length equals 14 residues.

The CDR3 DNA follows: TGTGCCAGCAGCGTAGACGTGCCGGGGGTAACTAGCACAGATACGCAGTATTTT. Protein sequence: CASSVDVPGVTSTDTQYF. The chain has TRBV9 and TRBJ2-3, with D possibly matching TRBD2 (6 bases). Trimming left V 0 bases short and J 0 bases short, with 17 bases between. CDR1 and CDR2 (germline): SGDLS, YYNGEE. CDR3 size: 18 residues.

This chain connects TRBV19 to TRBJ1-2; D unclear. Germline-derived CDR1 and CDR2 are LNHDA and SQIVND (reference sequence). V lost 4 bases, J lost 12 bases, and 15 bases lay in between. This CDR3 contains 12 residues. The CDR3 DNA is TGTGCCAGTAGTAGAGGACGTAACGAGGACACCTTC. It specifies CASSRGRNEDTF.

For this clone: This CDR3 is also generated by other DNA sequences in the sample. The chain carries TRBV9 and TRBJ2-5, with TRBD1 matching over 7 bases. The junction had 4 bases not matched to a gene; V was cut back by 0 bases and J by 5 bases. This CDR3 comprises 14 residues. The V gene's germline CDR1 is SGDLS and CDR2 YYNGEE. CDR3 DNA: TGTGCCAGCAGCGTAGAGGGGGCTGGTGAGACCCAGTACTTC. It translates to CASSVEGAGETQYF.

This chain joins TRBV9 and TRBJ2-7; weak D call: TRBD1 (6 bases). V gave up 4 bases and J gave up 7 bases, with 18 bases separating them. Germline V CDR1 and CDR2: SGDLS, YYNGEE. This CDR3 comprises 14 residues. DNA of the CDR3: TGTGCCAGCAGCAACACTTCCCGGGACACGGAGCAGTACTTC. As protein: CASSNTSRDTEQYF.

The rearrangement uses TRBV27 and TRBJ1-4; D is undetermined. Germline CDR1 MNHEY, CDR2 SMNVEV (reference sequence). This CDR3 contains 16 residues. Trimming left V 0 bases short and J 8 bases short, with 16 bases between. The CDR3 nucleotides read TGTGCCAGCAGTTTATCCCTAGGGTCCCGGTTGGAAAAACTGTTTTTT. It translates to CASSLSLGSRLEKLFF.

This clone came up once. The V call is TRBV4-2, the J call TRBJ1-2, with 10 bases lining up with TRBD1. The CDR3 loop spans 15 amino acids. V was clipped by 4 bases and J by 8 bases; unmatched bases: 10. The V gene's germline CDR1 is LGHNA and CDR2 YNFKEQ. CDR3 DNA sequence: TGTGCCAGCAGCCCGCAGGGACAGGGGAAAGGCGGCTACACCTTC. It specifies CASSPQGQGKGGYTF.

The CDR3 loop reads CASSVEAGDGEQYF. CDR3 DNA sequence: TGTGCCAGCAGCGTAGAAGCAGGGGACGGCGAGCAGTACTTC. The chain has TRBV9 and TRBJ2-7, with a weak D call TRBD1 (6 bases). The CDR3 contains 14 residues. CDR1 and CDR2 (germline): SGDLS, YYNGEE. Trimming took off 0 bases at V and 6 bases at J, with 13 bases between the two ends.

Worth noting for this clone: Sequence at one end of the junction differs from germline and may be a read error. This sequence joins TRBV15 and TRBJ1-1; D call uncertain. Germline CDR1 LNHNV, CDR2 YYDKDF (reference sequence). This CDR3 spans 11 amino acids. CDR3 sequence (DNA): TGTGCCACCAGCAGAGATCTTAGGTGGGAGTTT. Translating it yields CATSRDLRWEF.

V is TRBV6-1 and J is TRBJ2-7, with TRBD2 identical over 10 bases. Germline V lookup: CDR1 MNHNS, CDR2 SASEGT. The CDR3 loop spans 14 amino acids. The J segment lost 3 bases and the V segment lost 5 bases, leaving 4 bases of the junction unmatched. The CDR3 nucleotides read TGTGCCAGCAGTTTCGGACTAGCGGTCTACGAGCAGTACTTC. Encoded protein: CASSFGLAVYEQYF.

About this clone: The identical CDR3 is also encoded by other nucleotide sequences in the sample. The CDR3 bases are TGTGCCAGCTCCCCCCAAGAGACCCAGTACTTC. Protein product: CASSPQETQYF. The rearrangement joins TRBV18 to TRBJ2-5; D is unclear. The CDR3 covers 11 residues. Between the trimmed V and J ends, which lost 6 bases and 1 base, there was a span of 3 bases. Germline-derived CDR1 and CDR2 are KGHSH and LQKENI.

V usage is TRBV2 and J usage is TRBJ2-5; 13 positions agree with TRBD2. The junction had 7 bases not matched to a gene; V was cut back by 6 bases and J by 6 bases. The CDR3 is 15 residues long. CDR1 SNHLY and CDR2 FYNNEI come from the germline V gene. CDR3 sequence (DNA): TGTGCCAGCAGGGCGGGACTAGCGGGGCCCCAGACCCAGTACTTC. Translated: CASRAGLAGPQTQYF.

The chain recombines TRBV5-5 with TRBJ1-3, with D unresolved. Germline assignment: CDR1 SGHKS and CDR2 YYEKEE (reference sequence). CDR3 length: 14 amino acids. Trimming stripped 8 bases from V and 0 bases from J, with 12 bases between. DNA of the CDR3: TGTGCCAGTGACCTACCAGGCTCTGGAAACACCATATATTTT. This codes for CASDLPGSGNTIYF.

V is TRBV7-2 and J is TRBJ1-5; maybe TRBD1 (6 bases). Trimming shortened V by 6 bases and J by 5 bases, and 20 bases separated the two germline ends. There are 16 residues in the CDR3. Looked up from germline, CDR1 is SGHTA and CDR2 is FQGNSA. Here the CDR3 DNA reads TGTGCCAGCAGTTCTCGTACAGGGTTATCTTATCAGCCCCAGCATTTT. It codes for CASSSRTGLSYQPQHF. Full variable domain (missing parts from reference TRBV7-2 and TRBJ1-5): GAGVSQSPSNKVTEKGKDVELRCDPISGHTALYWYRQSLGQGLEFLIYFQGNSAPDKSGLPSDRFSAERTGGSVSTLTIQRTQQEDSAVYLCASSSRTGLSYQPQHFGDGTRLSIL.

The chain links TRBV15 to TRBJ2-5; 13 bases agree with TRBD2. Germline assignment: CDR1 LNHNV and CDR2 YYDKDF (reference sequence). The CDR3 has 16 amino acids. Trimming took 1 base from V and 4 from J; bases not matched to a gene: 3. CDR3 protein: CATSRAGTSGVETQYF. Here the CDR3 DNA reads TGTGCCACCAGCAGAGCGGGGACTAGCGGGGTAGAGACCCAGTACTTC.

This chain connects TRBV19 to TRBJ1-2; D is perhaps TRBD1 (6 bases). CDR3 length equals 12 residues. Per the germline V gene, CDR1 is LNHDA and CDR2 is SQIVND (reference sequence). V was pared by 5 bases and J by 5 bases, with 9 bases between. The CDR3 nucleotides read TGTGCCAGTAGTTCACAGGGTTATGGCTACACCTTC. Translated, it gives CASSSQGYGYTF.

The chain links TRBV2 to TRBJ1-2; D possibly corresponds to TRBD1 (6 bases). Germline V gene lookup returns CDR1 SNHLY and CDR2 FYNNEI. V lost 6 bases and J 8 bases, leaving 13 bases between the germline ends. The CDR3 sequence is 12 residues long. The DNA for the CDR3 is TGTGCCAGCAGAGATAACAGGGAAGGCTACACCTTC. Translated: CASRDNREGYTF.